The 19 T cell receptor beta chains in this list originate from one sample, sequenced in a study of cytomegalovirus exposure and HLA in healthy donors (TCRdb year 2017). Libraries came from the immunoSEQ multiplex PCR assay. TCRdb's version of the immuneACCESS table is confined to in-frame rearrangements and falls short of the full clone set. An unresolved V gene accounts for under half of the shortfall where checked; the remainder is of unknown origin. The sample yields 150,000 to 200,000 clones; around nine tenths were counted once. The leading ten clones occupy about 1.5% of the sample. Input material: PBMCs. These receptors all stem from a woman in her 30s in good health and CMV-seronegative.

In the case of this clone: Sequence at one end of the junction differs from germline and may be a read error. The chain uses TRBV7-7 and TRBJ2-1; D might be TRBD2 (5 bases). The CDR3 consists of 18 residues. In germline, CDR1 is SSHAT, CDR2 FNYEAQ (reference sequence). The CDR3 sequence is CASSLNQAGLSSYNEQFF. CDR3 nucleotides: TGTGCTAGCAGCTTAAACCAGGCGGGCTTAAGCTCCTACAATGAGCAGTTCTTC.

This clone was detected once. The chain combines TRBV27 with TRBJ2-5; D gene ambiguous. V was cut by 6 bases and J by 8 bases, with 10 bases left in between. The CDR3 has 11 amino acids. Germline loops: CDR1 MNHEY, CDR2 SMNVEV (reference sequence). This CDR3 reads CASRAAKTQYF. CDR3 nucleotide sequence: TGTGCCAGCAGGGCGGCAAAAACCCAGTACTTC.

This chain joins TRBV5-8 and TRBJ1-1, with D possibly TRBD1 on 6 matching bases. The ends were cut back, 1 base at V and 4 bases at J, with 11 bases in the middle. The CDR3 consists of 14 residues. CDR1 and CDR2 from the germline V gene are SGHTS and YDEGEE. The DNA of the CDR3 is TGTGCCAGCAGCTTGCTGCCAGGGGTCACTGAAGCTTTCTTT. It is translated as CASSLLPGVTEAFF.

This sequence joins TRBV7-8 and TRBJ2-5, with 10 bases identical to TRBD2. Germline V gene data show CDR1 as SGHVS and CDR2 as FQNEAQ. CDR3 size: 13 residues. The ends lost 8 bases at V and 3 bases at J; junction bases unmatched: 3. The CDR3 spells CASERGGEETQYF. In DNA, the CDR3 is TGTGCCAGCGAGCGGGGGGGGGAAGAGACCCAGTACTTC.

This clone is a singleton in its sample. The gene calls are TRBV11-3 and TRBJ2-1, with 7 nucleotides matching TRBD1. With V trimmed by 1 base and J by 9 bases, 12 bases remained unmatched. The CDR3 contains 16 residues. The V gene's germline CDR1 is SGHNT and CDR2 YENEEA. This CDR3 is CASSLAAGTGVSEQFF. The CDR3 DNA is TGTGCCAGCAGCTTAGCCGCAGGAACAGGGGTGTCTGAGCAGTTCTTC.

The rearrangement links TRBV6-5 to TRBJ1-5, with 8 bases that match TRBD1. The V segment lost 6 bases and the J segment 4 bases; nucleotides outside the gene matches: 8. CDR1 is MNHEY and CDR2 is SVGAGI in the germline V gene. The CDR3 runs to 15 residues. CDR3 residues: CASRPQGARNQPQHF. The CDR3 DNA sequence: TGTGCCAGCAGACCCCAGGGGGCTAGGAATCAGCCCCAGCATTTT.

The CDR3 region is CASSTYREVEDGYTF. In DNA, the CDR3 is TGTGCCAGCAGCACCTACAGGGAAGTAGAGGATGGCTACACCTTC. V and J are TRBV7-9 and TRBJ1-2, with a possible D match to TRBD1 (6 bases). V was shortened by 5 bases and J by 6 bases, with 19 bases between the two germline ends. Germline loops: CDR1 SEHNR, CDR2 FQNEAQ (reference sequence). The CDR3 sequence is 15 residues long.

The V and J genes are TRBV9 and TRBJ1-1, with D unresolved. Germline V gene lookup returns CDR1 SGDLS and CDR2 YYNGEE. The CDR3 totals 12 residues. V gave up 4 bases and J gave up 1 base, with 5 bases separating them. In nucleotides, the CDR3 is TGTGCCAGCAGCCGGGGGAACACTGAAGCTTTCTTT. Encoded protein: CASSRGNTEAFF.

This chain links TRBV11-2 with TRBJ2-7; TRBD1 matches 7 bases. The germline V gene encodes CDR1 SGHAT and CDR2 FQNNGV. Losses at the gene ends were 1 base for V and 3 bases for J; bases not matched to a gene: 6. The CDR3 totals 15 residues. CDR3 in DNA: TGTGCCAGCAGCTTAGGGACAGGAACTCTCTACGAGCAGTACTTC. Protein sequence: CASSLGTGTLYEQYF.

This chain links TRBV2 with TRBJ1-4, with TRBD1 as a possible D gene (6 bases). Germline-derived CDR1 and CDR2 are SNHLY and FYNNEI. Trimming removed 2 bases at V and 4 bases at J, with 11 bases between. The CDR3 loop spans 15 amino acids. DNA for the CDR3: TGTGCCAGCAGTGAAAACAGGGAGTATAATGAAAAACTGTTTTTT. Translating gives CASSENREYNEKLFF.

CDR3 DNA sequence: TGCGCCAGCAGCTCCGGGACAGGGCCTTACGAGCAGTACTTC. This gives the protein CASSSGTGPYEQYF. The chain employs TRBV5-1 and TRBJ2-7, with 9 bases fitting TRBD1. CDR1 and CDR2 from the germline V gene are SGHRS and YFSETQ. The trim removed 3 bases at V and 4 bases at J, leaving 5 bases unmatched. The CDR3 is made up of 14 amino acids.

The chain is built from TRBV5-1 and TRBJ1-6; D unresolved. CDR1 and CDR2 (germline): SGHRS, YFSETQ. V was cut by 4 bases and J by 0 bases, with 11 bases left in between. The CDR3 runs 16 residues. CDR3 nucleotide sequence: TGCGCCAGCAGCCTCGACGGGAGCTCCTATAATTCACCCCTCCACTTT. Translated: CASSLDGSSYNSPLHF.

The sample holds one count of this clone. The chain joins TRBV19 to TRBJ2-5, with 7 positions matching TRBD2. Trimming cost V 5 bases and J 4 bases; bases outside gene matches: 10. Germline V gene lookup returns CDR1 LNHDA and CDR2 SQIVND (reference sequence). CDR3 length equals 15 residues. The CDR3 DNA sequence: TGTGCCAGTAGTTCCCCGTACCGGGGGGTAGAGACCCAGTACTTC. As protein: CASSSPYRGVETQYF.

The genes are TRBV27 and TRBJ1-2; D remains ambiguous. CDR1 is MNHEY and CDR2 is SMNVEV in the germline V gene (reference sequence). The CDR3 sequence is 13 residues long. V lost 3 bases to trimming and J lost 3 bases, with 8 bases between them. In DNA form, the CDR3 reads TGTGCCAGCAGTTTGGGAGGGTACTATGGCTACACCTTC. This codes for CASSLGGYYGYTF.

The gene calls are TRBV20-1 and TRBJ2-7; D is unresolved. Germline V gives CDR1 DFQATT, CDR2 SNEGSKA (reference sequence). V dropped 7 bases and J dropped 4 bases, with 11 bases sitting between them. The CDR3 contains 11 residues. CDR3 sequence reads: CSGHMNYEQYF. CDR3 nucleotides: TGCAGTGGACATATGAATTACGAGCAGTACTTC.

The sample holds one count of this clone. The chain carries TRBV2 and TRBJ2-3; 7 nucleotides agree with TRBD1. The V gene end was trimmed by 10 bases and the J gene end by 2 bases; junction bases not matched to a gene: 18. Germline assignment: CDR1 SNHLY and CDR2 FYNNEI. The CDR3 extends over 17 amino acids. The chain's CDR3 is CATGRGRGSPLTDTQYF. The CDR3 coding sequence is TGTGCCACCGGCCGTGGCAGGGGGTCCCCCCTCACAGATACGCAGTATTTT.

This chain uses TRBV6-5 with TRBJ2-2; 9 nucleotides line up with TRBD1. This CDR3 is 16 amino acids long. CDR1 and CDR2 from the germline V gene are MNHEY and SVGAGI. Losses at the gene ends were 2 bases for V and 5 bases for J; bases not matched to a gene: 6. The CDR3: CASSYADRGGTGELFF. The CDR3 bases are TGTGCCAGCAGTTACGCGGACAGGGGTGGGACCGGGGAGCTGTTTTTT.

The chain has TRBV6-5 and TRBJ1-2; 7 positions agree with TRBD1. J lost 5 bases, V lost 0 bases, and 9 bases had no gene match. This CDR3 is built from 16 residues. The V gene's germline CDR1 is MNHEY and CDR2 SVGAGI. This CDR3 is CASSYSRGGGMYGYTF. Here the CDR3 DNA reads TGTGCCAGCAGTTACTCGAGAGGGGGCGGAATGTATGGCTACACCTTC.

The chain carries TRBV4-2 and TRBJ1-5; D possibly corresponds to TRBD1 (6 bases). V gave up 0 bases and J gave up 2 bases, with 20 bases separating them. Germline CDR1 LGHNA, CDR2 YNFKEQ. The CDR3 is 19 amino acids. CDR3 DNA: TGTGCCAGCAGCCAAGATGCGGCGGGCCTGGGGGCGGGCAATCAGCCCCAGCATTTT. Protein: CASSQDAAGLGAGNQPQHF.